This is a list of T cell receptor beta chains from one sample in a study of blood T cell repertoires in COVID-19. Assay: immunoSEQ multiplex PCR; the TCRdb copy retains only in-frame clones and omits some. Among about 190,000 clones listed, less than 90% were seen once. The sample taken for sequencing was PBMCs or T cells enriched from blood (not recorded which). The receptors come from a woman in her twenties or thirties who had been exposed to COVID-19. CDR3s include the opening cysteine and the closing phenylalanine or tryptophan. A D gene is named only where the DNA matches it firmly. Size is omitted from some rows. Given values are once, few, many or a class for expanded clones.

clone_size	j_call	v_call	d_call	cdr3_aa	cdr3_nt
.	TRBJ2-5	TRBV6-1	TRBD2	CASSEARASGGTQYF	TGTGCCAGCAGTGAAGCTCGGGCTAGCGGGGGGACCCAGTACTTC
.	TRBJ2-4	TRBV21-1	.	CASSKGLPNIQYF	TGTGCCAGCAGCAAAGGACTACCAAACATTCAGTACTTC
.	TRBJ2-7	TRBV19	TRBD2	CASSAAGGSYEQYF	TGTGCCAGTAGCGCAGCGGGGGGCTCCTACGAGCAGTACTTC
medium-sized	TRBJ2-1	TRBV5-1	.	CASSSTSRGSYNEQFF	TGCGCCAGCAGCTCAACCTCCAGGGGTTCCTACAATGAGCAGTTCTTC
.	TRBJ2-1	TRBV3-1/TRBV3-2	.	CASSQVSRGDEQFF	TGTGCCAGCAGCCAAGTTTCAAGGGGCGATGAGCAGTTCTTC
.	TRBJ2-2	TRBV25-1	TRBD2	CASRNPVGRGSPGELFF	TGTGCCAGCCGAAACCCGGTGGGGAGGGGATCGCCAGGGGAGCTGTTTTTT
.	TRBJ2-7	TRBV7-2	TRBD1	CASSLEGQLTYEQYF	TGTGCCAGCAGCTTAGAGGGACAGCTAACCTACGAGCAGTACTTC
.	TRBJ1-5	TRBV19	.	CASSILYSNQPQHF	TGTGCCAGTAGTATATTGTATAGCAATCAGCCCCAGCATTTT
.	TRBJ1-1	TRBV2	.	CASSEGVGGRTEAFF	TGTGCCAGCAGCGAAGGGGTGGGGGGTAGGACTGAAGCTTTCTTT
.	TRBJ1-5	TRBV21-1	.	CASSIQPQHF	TGTGCCAGCAGTATTCAGCCCCAGCATTTT
.	TRBJ2-1	TRBV9	TRBD2	CASSVLAGGLDDNEQFF	TGTGCCAGCAGCGTTCTAGCGGGGGGCCTTGACGACAATGAGCAGTTCTTC
.	TRBJ1-1	TRBV5-1	TRBD1	CASSSTGVVNTEAFF	TGCGCCAGCAGCTCTACAGGGGTGGTGAACACTGAAGCTTTCTTT
.	TRBJ1-6	TRBV11-2	TRBD1	CASSLDGQGQSPLHF	TGTGCCAGCAGCCTGGATGGACAGGGGCAATCACCCCTCCACTTT
.	TRBJ2-7	TRBV6-2/TRBV6-3	.	CASSPTRQRSYEQYF	TGTGCCAGCAGCCCAACAAGACAGCGCTCCTACGAGCAGTACTTC
.	TRBJ1-5	TRBV6-1	.	CASSEARGTQPQHF	TGTGCCAGCAGTGAAGCGCGGGGAACCCAGCCCCAGCATTTT
.	TRBJ2-2	TRBV19	.	CASNTPQYTGELFF	TGTGCCAGTAACACCCCCCAGTACACCGGGGAGCTGTTTTTT
.	TRBJ2-3	TRBV9	TRBD2	CASRERGGDTQYF	TGTGCCAGCAGAGAGCGGGGGGGGGATACGCAGTATTTT
.	TRBJ2-7	TRBV7-9	.	CASSLATGLSYEQYF	TGTGCCAGCAGCTTAGCGACAGGCCTCTCCTACGAGCAGTACTTC
.	TRBJ2-2	TRBV1	.	CTSSQDGSMCCRIPSYGELFF	TGCACCAGCAGCCAAGATGGGTCGATGTGTTGTCGGATCCCTAGTTACGGGGAGCTGTTTTTT
.	TRBJ2-1	TRBV5-4	TRBD2	CASSLRLAGGIYNEQFF	TGTGCCAGCAGCTTACGACTAGCGGGGGGTATCTACAATGAGCAGTTCTTC
.	TRBJ2-7	TRBV15	TRBD2	CATSRERGTYEQYF	TGTGCCACCAGCAGGGAGCGGGGGACCTACGAGCAGTACTTC
.	TRBJ1-2	TRBV27	.	CASSTPGGAAGYTF	TGTGCCAGCAGCACCCCGGGGGGGGCAGCTGGCTACACCTTC
.	TRBJ1-1	TRBV28	TRBD1	CASSTPRDRSNTEAFF	TGTGCCAGCAGTACCCCCCGGGACAGGTCAAACACTGAAGCTTTCTTT
.	TRBJ2-5	TRBV3-1/TRBV3-2	TRBD2	CASSQGAGGQETQYF	TGTGCCAGCAGCCAAGGAGCGGGGGGGCAAGAGACCCAGTACTTC
.	TRBJ1-6	TRBV18	.	CASSPTDRNSPLHF	TGTGCCAGCTCACCAACCGACAGGAATTCACCCCTCCACTTT
.	TRBJ1-2	TRBV19	.	CASSILRGAANYGYTF	TGTGCCAGTAGTATCCTTCGGGGGGCCGCTAACTATGGCTACACCTTC
.	TRBJ2-2	TRBV3-1/TRBV3-2	.	CASSPQAGRGELFF	TGTGCCAGCAGCCCGCAGGCGGGACGAGGGGAGCTGTTTTTT
.	TRBJ1-1	TRBV19	.	CASSIMSGSLNTEAFF	TGTGCCAGTAGTATAATGTCCGGGTCTCTGAACACTGAAGCTTTCTTT
.	TRBJ1-1	TRBV7-9	.	CASSITVTEAFF	TGTGCCAGCAGCATAACTGTCACTGAAGCTTTCTTT
.	TRBJ2-7	TRBV6-5	.	CASSSSTSGGFYEQYF	.
.	TRBJ2-3	TRBV5-4	TRBD1	CASSQTGQEWADTQYF	TGTGCCAGCAGCCAAACCGGACAGGAGTGGGCAGATACGCAGTATTTT
.	TRBJ1-1	TRBV18	TRBD1	CASSPGTGWDTEAFF	TGTGCCAGCTCACCAGGGACAGGGTGGGACACTGAAGCTTTCTTT
.	TRBJ2-5	TRBV9	TRBD2	CASSVTPASGGEETQYF	TGTGCCAGCAGCGTCACCCCGGCTAGCGGGGGGGAAGAGACCCAGTACTTC
.	TRBJ1-1	TRBV5-1	.	CASSLDILGDTEAFF	TGCGCCAGCAGCTTGGACATCCTCGGGGACACTGAAGCTTTCTTT
.	TRBJ2-3	TRBV19	.	CASSIGWDTQYF	TGTGCCAGTAGTATCGGGTGGGATACGCAGTATTTT
.	TRBJ2-2	TRBV14	.	CASSQIEEVWDTGELFF	TGTGCCAGCAGCCAAATCGAGGAGGTTTGGGACACCGGGGAGCTGTTTTTT
.	TRBJ1-1	TRBV9	.	CASSGAGSSGTEAFF	TGTGCCAGCAGCGGAGCAGGGAGCAGCGGGACTGAAGCTTTCTTT
.	TRBJ2-2	TRBV9	.	CASSVERHGNTGELFF	TGTGCCAGCAGCGTCGAAAGACATGGGAACACCGGGGAGCTGTTTTTT
.	TRBJ2-1	TRBV9	TRBD1	CASSAGQGRGDNEQFF	TGTGCCAGCAGCGCGGGACAGGGAAGAGGGGACAATGAGCAGTTCTTC
.	TRBJ2-5	TRBV7-2	.	CASSLGTVQETQYF	TGTGCCAGCAGCTTAGGGACAGTGCAAGAGACCCAGTACTTC
once	TRBJ1-5	TRBV27	.	CASSLVRGRDQPQHF	TGTGCCAGCAGTTTAGTTAGGGGTAGGGATCAGCCCCAGCATTTT
.	TRBJ1-1	TRBV6-5	TRBD1	CASRTRSDREGEAFF	TGTGCCAGCAGGACGAGATCAGACAGGGAAGGGGAAGCTTTCTTT
few	TRBJ2-7	TRBV11-2	.	CASSLDGGASFYEQYF	TGTGCCAGCAGCTTAGATGGGGGCGCTAGCTTCTACGAGCAGTACTTC
.	TRBJ1-1	TRBV12-3/TRBV12-4	TRBD1	CASSQDRFQAFF	TGTGCCAGCAGCCAGGACAGGTTCCAAGCTTTCTTT
.	TRBJ2-7	TRBV28	.	CASRIRTANYEQYF	TGTGCCAGCAGAATAAGGACAGCGAATTACGAGCAGTACTTC
.	TRBJ1-4	TRBV9	.	CASSPYSGGEKLFF	TGTGCCAGCAGCCCCTATTCTGGAGGTGAAAAACTGTTTTTT
.	TRBJ1-4	TRBV6-5	.	CASSYSNSLREKLFF	TGTGCCAGCAGTTACTCGAACAGTTTACGTGAAAAACTGTTTTTT
.	TRBJ1-1	TRBV5-4	TRBD1	CASSLPGQGALNEAFF	TGTGCCAGCAGCTTACCGGGACAGGGGGCCCTGAATGAGGCTTTCTTT
.	TRBJ1-2	TRBV11-2	.	CASSLDRLTSYGYTF	TGTGCCAGCAGCTTAGACAGGCTCACTTCCTATGGCTACACCTTC
.	TRBJ1-2	TRBV7-9	.	CASSLFLAGGSGYTF	TGTGCCAGCAGCTTATTTTTAGCTGGGGGCTCTGGCTACACCTTC
.	TRBJ2-5	TRBV6-2/TRBV6-3	.	CASSYKRGATQETQYF	TGTGCCAGCAGTTACAAACGGGGGGCTACACAAGAGACCCAGTACTTC
.	TRBJ1-2	TRBV19	.	CASSIRDGYTF	TGTGCCAGTAGTATCAGGGATGGCTACACCTTC